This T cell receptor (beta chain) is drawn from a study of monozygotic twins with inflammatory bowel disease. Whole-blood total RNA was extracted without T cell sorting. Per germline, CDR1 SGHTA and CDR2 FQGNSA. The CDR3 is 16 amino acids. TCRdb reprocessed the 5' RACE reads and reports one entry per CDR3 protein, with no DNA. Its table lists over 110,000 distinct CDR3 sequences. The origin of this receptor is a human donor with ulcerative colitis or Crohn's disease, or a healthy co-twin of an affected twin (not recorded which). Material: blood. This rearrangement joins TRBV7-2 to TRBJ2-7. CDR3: CASSLAASSNSYEQYF.